This passage covers 19 T cell receptor beta chains from one sample sequenced in a study of T cells in Graves' hyperthyroidism and ophthalmopathy. Amplified TCR beta CDR3 regions derived from RNA transcripts. When the TCR CDR3 underwent first-round RT-PCR, the HTBI primer set was used. TCRdb re-analysed the multiplex PCR reads in MiXCR, keeping a single row per CDR3 protein. This repertoire shows 750,000 to 900,000 distinct CDR3 sequences, 38% found once; its top ten account for approximately 8.7%. What was sequenced was blood. The receptors were gathered from a man between 18 and 29 years old with Graves' hyperthyroidism.

The V and J genes are TRBV9 and TRBJ1-3; D ambiguous. Deletions cut 6 bases from V and 4 bases from J, with 20 bases between. This CDR3 has 16 residues. The V gene's germline CDR1 is SGDLS and CDR2 YYNGEE. CDR3 sequence: CASTQTGPTRGNTIYF. The CDR3 region has the DNA TGTGCCAGCACCCAGACCGGGCCCACGAGGGGAAACACCATATATTTT.

CDR3 sequence (DNA): TGCGCCAGCAGCTTGGACCCCTTCTCGGGAGCGATGAACACCATATATTTT. Translating it yields CASSLDPFSGAMNTIYF. The chain has TRBV5-1 and TRBJ1-3; D remains ambiguous. CDR3 length equals 17 residues. V was clipped by 0 bases and J by 7 bases, with 20 bases between them. CDR1 and CDR2 from the germline V gene are SGHRS and YFSETQ.

The rearrangement joins TRBV25-1 to TRBJ2-1, with D tentatively TRBD1 (5 bases). The CDR3 covers 14 residues. V was pared by 0 bases and J by 9 bases, with 12 bases between. Germline lookup yields CDR1 MGHDK and CDR2 SYGVNS. The CDR3 protein is CASSEYRQTGEQFF. In nucleotides, the CDR3 is TGTGCCAGCAGTGAATATCGACAGACTGGTGAGCAGTTCTTC.

This clonotype has a single count. The DNA is left out, because the CDR3 cannot be placed on it with certainty; the CDR3 is given as TCRdb lists it. The chain combines TRBV19 with TRBJ2-2; the table's D call, TRBD1, was not checked against the DNA. Counting both end residues, the CDR3 totals 14 amino acids. Germline V CDR1 and CDR2: LNHDA, SQIVND (reference sequence). CDR3 protein: CAKFRGWRPGSCFF.

This clonotype was seen repeatedly, ten times or more. The chain employs TRBV5-1 and TRBJ1-2; D is ambiguous. The CDR3 runs to 13 residues. V was clipped by 2 bases and J by 2 bases, with 7 bases between them. The germline V gene encodes CDR1 SGHRS and CDR2 YFSETQ. The CDR3, as DNA: TGCGCCAGCAGCTTCGTGTCCAACTATGGCTACACCTTC. Translating gives CASSFVSNYGYTF.

This clonotype was picked up many times. The chain recombines TRBV2 with TRBJ1-5; D perhaps matches TRBD1 (6 bases). The V end lost 7 bases, the J end lost 4 bases, and 11 bases lay between the germline ends. Germline CDR1 is SNHLY and CDR2 is FYNNEI. This CDR3 is built from 13 residues. The CDR3 nucleotides read TGTGCCAGCAAAGGGAGGGGGAATCAGCCCCAGCATTTT. Translating it yields CASKGRGNQPQHF. Full variable domain (remainder filled in from reference TRBV2 and TRBJ1-5): EPEVTQTPSHQVTQMGQEVILRCVPISNHLYFYWYRQILGQKVEFLVSFYNNEISEKSEIFDDQFSVERPDGSNFTLKIRSTKLEDSAMYFCASKGRGNQPQHFGDGTRLSIL.

The chain combines TRBV20-1 with TRBJ2-7; D perhaps matches TRBD2 (6 bases). The CDR3 is 15 amino acids. The V gene's germline CDR1 is DFQATT and CDR2 SNEGSKA (reference sequence). Trimming cost V 0 bases and J 3 bases, with 15 bases left between them. CDR3 region: CSARDRRVPFYEQYF. The CDR3 region has the DNA TGCAGTGCTAGAGATCGGAGGGTGCCCTTCTACGAGCAGTACTTC.

CDR3 sequence (DNA): TGTGCCAGCAGCTTACCGTCTACAGGGGATGAGCAGTTCTTC. Its translation: CASSLPSTGDEQFF. The V and J genes are TRBV12-3 or TRBV12-4 and TRBJ2-1, with 7 bases that match TRBD1. The CDR3 sequence is 14 residues long. V shed 6 bases, J shed 8 bases, and the junction held 10 bases outside the gene matches.

This clonotype is a singleton in its sample. At one end, the junction sequence differs from germline, possibly due to a read error. The chain recombines TRBV5-1 with TRBJ2-7, with TRBD1 matching 9 bases. This CDR3 comprises 16 residues. In germline, CDR1 is SGHRS, CDR2 YFSETQ. CDR3: CAGSPIPGQGPYEQYF. The CDR3 bases are TGCGCCGGCAGCCCGATACCGGGACAGGGACCGTACGAGCAGTACTTC.

This clonotype was seen repeatedly, ten times or more. The J gene is TRBJ2-7, the V gene TRBV7-6; no clear D gene. Trimming left V 1 base short and J 3 bases short, with 7 bases between. The germline CDR1 and CDR2 sequences are SGHVS and FNYEAQ. The CDR3 has 13 residues. CDR3 loop: CASSLEVNYEQYF. Written as DNA, the CDR3 is TGTGCCAGCAGCTTAGAGGTAAACTACGAGCAGTACTTC.

In its sample, this clonotype was seen many times. The chain links TRBV7-3 to TRBJ2-2; weak D call: TRBD2 (5 bases). The CDR3 contains 14 residues. Germline V gene data show CDR1 as SGHTA and CDR2 as FQGTGA. Between the trimmed V and J ends, which lost 5 bases and 7 bases, there was a span of 14 bases. CDR3 protein: CASSLGPEGGELFF. DNA of the CDR3: TGTGCCAGCAGCCTCGGGCCTGAGGGCGGGGAGCTGTTTTTT.

The table lists this clonotype with many counts. This chain connects TRBV20-1 to TRBJ1-6; no definite D call. The V end lost 0 bases, the J end lost 9 bases, and 12 bases lay between the germline ends. There are 14 residues in the CDR3. Germline CDR1 reads DFQATT; CDR2 reads SNEGSKA (reference sequence). The CDR3 DNA is TGCAGTGCTAGAGACCATTCCGGCGGTTCACCCCTCCACTTT. Its translation is CSARDHSGGSPLHF.

The chain uses TRBV4-3 and TRBJ1-1, with D possibly being TRBD1 (5 bases). The germline V gene encodes CDR1 LGHNA and CDR2 YSLEER. This CDR3 is 14 amino acids long. Trimming took 0 bases from V and 10 from J, leaving 15 bases between them. CDR3 in DNA: TGCGCCAGCAGCCAAGACCGGGGCCCCGACCGAGCTTTCTTT. It specifies CASSQDRGPDRAFF.

This clonotype has a count of ten or more. The CDR3 sequence is CASSMGSTNTEAFF. DNA for the CDR3: TGTGCCAGTAGTATGGGGTCCACCAACACTGAAGCTTTCTTT. The V call is TRBV19, the J call TRBJ1-1; D is unresolved. Trimming pared 3 bases from V and 2 bases from J, leaving 10 bases between. Germline V lookup: CDR1 LNHDA, CDR2 SQIVND (reference sequence). The CDR3 length is 14 residues.

This clonotype was seen ten or more times. This chain links TRBV20-1 with TRBJ2-7; 11 bases match TRBD2. Germline values: CDR1 DFQATT, CDR2 SNEGSKA (reference sequence). This CDR3 region has 13 residues. Losses at the gene ends were 5 bases for V and 5 bases for J; bases not matched to a gene: 5. Here the CDR3 reads CSASLAGGDEQYF. The CDR3 DNA reads as TGCAGTGCTTCGCTAGCGGGAGGAGACGAGCAGTACTTC.

In its sample, this clonotype was seen many times. V usage is TRBV2 and J usage is TRBJ1-5, with D possibly TRBD1 on 5 matching bases. Trimming took 1 base from V and 0 from J, leaving 7 bases between them. This CDR3 has 15 residues. Germline assignment: CDR1 SNHLY and CDR2 FYNNEI. Here the CDR3 DNA reads TGTGCCAGCAGTGAAGGGGGGTATAGCAATCAGCCCCAGCATTTT. Translation gives CASSEGGYSNQPQHF.

The V and J genes are TRBV12-3 or TRBV12-4 and TRBJ1-4; 9 nucleotides line up with TRBD1. This CDR3 contains 15 residues. CDR3 region: CASGLAGTGNEKLFF. In DNA form, the CDR3 reads TGTGCTAGTGGTCTGGCGGGGACAGGGAATGAAAAACTGTTTTTT.

This chain joins TRBV25-1 and TRBJ1-2; D may be TRBD1 (5 bases). V was pared by 8 bases and J by 3 bases, with 16 bases between. The CDR3 has 14 residues. Per the germline V gene, CDR1 is MGHDK and CDR2 is SYGVNS. This CDR3 reads CASQDGKGDYGYTF. The CDR3 DNA reads as TGTGCCAGCCAAGATGGGAAAGGGGACTATGGCTACACCTTC.

J is TRBJ1-5 and V is TRBV19; perhaps TRBD1 as D (5 bases). The CDR3 contains 15 residues. In germline, CDR1 is LNHDA, CDR2 SQIVND (reference sequence). With 9 bases removed from V and 6 bases from J, the gap between germline ends came to 21 bases. CDR3 in DNA: TGTGCCAGCAGCTTATATACGTCGGGGGGTCAGCCCCAGCATTTT. Residues: CASSLYTSGGQPQHF.